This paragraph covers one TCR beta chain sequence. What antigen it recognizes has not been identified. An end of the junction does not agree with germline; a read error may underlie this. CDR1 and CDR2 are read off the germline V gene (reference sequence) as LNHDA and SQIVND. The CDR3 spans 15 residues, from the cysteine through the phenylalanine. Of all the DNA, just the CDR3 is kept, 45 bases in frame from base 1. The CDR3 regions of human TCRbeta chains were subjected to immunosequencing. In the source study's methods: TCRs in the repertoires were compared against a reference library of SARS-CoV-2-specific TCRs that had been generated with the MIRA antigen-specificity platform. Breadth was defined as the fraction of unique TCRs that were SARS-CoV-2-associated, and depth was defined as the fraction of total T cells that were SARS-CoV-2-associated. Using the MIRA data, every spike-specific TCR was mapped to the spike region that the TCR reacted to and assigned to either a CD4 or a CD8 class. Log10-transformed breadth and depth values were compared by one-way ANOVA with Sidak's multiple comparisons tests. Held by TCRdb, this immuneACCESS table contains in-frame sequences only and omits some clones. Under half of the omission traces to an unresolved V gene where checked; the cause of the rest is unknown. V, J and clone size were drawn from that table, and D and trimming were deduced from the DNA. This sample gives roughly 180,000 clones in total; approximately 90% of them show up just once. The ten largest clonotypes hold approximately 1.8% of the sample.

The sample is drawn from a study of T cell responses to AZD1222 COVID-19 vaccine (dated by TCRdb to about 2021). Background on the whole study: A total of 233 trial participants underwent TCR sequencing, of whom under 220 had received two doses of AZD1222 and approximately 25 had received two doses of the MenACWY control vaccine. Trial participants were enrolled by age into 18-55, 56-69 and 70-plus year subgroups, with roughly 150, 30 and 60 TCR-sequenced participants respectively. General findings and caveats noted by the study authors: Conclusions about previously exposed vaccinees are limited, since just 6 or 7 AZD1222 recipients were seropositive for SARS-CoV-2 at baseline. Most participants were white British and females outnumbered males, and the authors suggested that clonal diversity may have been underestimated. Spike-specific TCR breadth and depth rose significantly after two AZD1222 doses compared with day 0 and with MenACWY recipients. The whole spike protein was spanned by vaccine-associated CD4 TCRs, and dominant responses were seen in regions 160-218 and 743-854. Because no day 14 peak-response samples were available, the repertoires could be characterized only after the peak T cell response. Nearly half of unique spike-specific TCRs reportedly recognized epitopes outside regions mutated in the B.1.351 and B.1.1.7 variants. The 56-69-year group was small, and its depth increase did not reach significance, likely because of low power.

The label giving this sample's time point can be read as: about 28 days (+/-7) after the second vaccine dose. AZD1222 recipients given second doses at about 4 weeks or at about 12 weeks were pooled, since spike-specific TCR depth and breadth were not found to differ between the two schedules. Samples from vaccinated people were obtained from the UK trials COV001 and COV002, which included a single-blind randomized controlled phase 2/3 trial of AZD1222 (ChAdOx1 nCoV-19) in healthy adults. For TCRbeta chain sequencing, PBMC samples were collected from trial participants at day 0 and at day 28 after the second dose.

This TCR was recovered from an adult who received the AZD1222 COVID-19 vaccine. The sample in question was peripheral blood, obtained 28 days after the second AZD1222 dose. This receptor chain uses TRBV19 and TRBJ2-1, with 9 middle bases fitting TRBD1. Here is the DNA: TGTGCCAGTAGGGGGACAGGGCTCTCCCACAATGAGCAGTTCTTC. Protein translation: CASRGTGLSHNEQFF.